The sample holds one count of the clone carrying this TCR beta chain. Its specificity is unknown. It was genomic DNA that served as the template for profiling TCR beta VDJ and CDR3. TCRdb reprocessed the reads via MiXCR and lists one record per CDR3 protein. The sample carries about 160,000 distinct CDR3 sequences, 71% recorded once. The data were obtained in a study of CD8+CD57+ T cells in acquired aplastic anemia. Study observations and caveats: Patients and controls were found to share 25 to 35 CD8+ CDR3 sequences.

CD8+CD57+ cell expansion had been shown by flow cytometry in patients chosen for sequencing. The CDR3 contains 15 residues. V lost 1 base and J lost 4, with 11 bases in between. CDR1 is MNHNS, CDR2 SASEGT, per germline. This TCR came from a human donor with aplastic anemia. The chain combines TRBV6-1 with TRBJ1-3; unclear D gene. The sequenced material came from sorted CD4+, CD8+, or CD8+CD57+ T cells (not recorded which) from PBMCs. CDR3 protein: CASSEVPGSGNTIYF. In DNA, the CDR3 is TGTGCCAGCAGTGAAGTTCCGGGCTCCGGAAACACCATATATTTT.